A selection of T cell receptor beta chains follows, all from one sample in a study of early T cells in non-severe SARS-CoV-2 infection. TCRdb re-called the 5' RACE reads through MiXCR, storing one row per CDR3 protein. The sample lists fewer than 65,000 distinct CDR3 sequences; 7.5% to 9.5% were seen once. The source material was whole blood, sampled at baseline. These receptor sequences come from an adult who was a healthcare worker with PCR-confirmed SARS-CoV-2 infection or an uninfected control (not recorded which). CDR3s include the opening cysteine and the closing phenylalanine or tryptophan. The D gene is left open where the match is weak. Rows may omit the clone size; those that give it use once, few, many or a size class.

J gene | D gene | V gene | clone size | CDR3 protein | CDR3 DNA
TRBJ1-5 | . | TRBV24-1 | few | CATSDLRDQPQHF | TGTGCCACCAGTGATTTGCGAGATCAGCCCCAGCATTTT
TRBJ1-2 | . | TRBV7-8 | many | CASSFGSWTNYGYTF | TGTGCCAGCAGCTTCGGGTCATGGACTAACTATGGCTACACCTTC
TRBJ1-4 | TRBD1 | TRBV20-1 | . | CSAYDRGDNEKLFF | TGCAGTGCTTACGACAGGGGGGATAATGAAAAACTGTTTTTT
TRBJ2-1 | TRBD1 | TRBV20-1 | few | CSARGGQINEQFF | TGCAGTGCTAGAGGGGGACAGATCAATGAGCAGTTCTTC
TRBJ1-2 | . | TRBV7-9 | many | CASSLEMDGYTF | TGTGCCAGCAGCTTAGAGATGGACGGCTACACCTTC
TRBJ1-1 | . | TRBV29-1 | . | CSVDAPQNTEAFF | TGCAGCGTTGACGCCCCGCAGAACACTGAAGCTTTCTTT
TRBJ2-3 | TRBD2 | TRBV5-1 | many | CASSLGASGVTDTQYF | TGCGCCAGCAGCTTGGGGGCTAGCGGTGTTACAGATACGCAGTATTTT
TRBJ2-7 | . | TRBV28 | . | CASSLGRRSYEQYF | TGTGCCAGCAGTTTAGGTCGGCGCTCCTACGAGCAGTACTTC
TRBJ2-1 | . | TRBV7-2 | many | CASSPHNEQFF | TGTGCCAGCAGCCCCCACAATGAGCAGTTCTTC
TRBJ1-2 | TRBD1 | TRBV7-9 | many | CASSVGDRAYGYTF | TGTGCCAGCAGCGTCGGGGACAGGGCTTATGGCTACACCTTC
TRBJ1-2 | . | TRBV3-1 | many | CASSQQGRGYTF | TGTGCCAGCAGCCAACAGGGCCGTGGCTACACCTTC
TRBJ2-5 | TRBD1 | TRBV14 | many | CASSQRTGGQETQYF | TGTGCCAGCAGCCAACGGACAGGGGGCCAAGAGACCCAGTACTTC
TRBJ1-2 | . | TRBV6-5 | . | CASSYIRTYGYTF | TGTGCCAGCAGTTACATCAGGACATATGGCTACACCTTC
TRBJ2-3 | . | TRBV7-2 | few | CASSLESADTQYF | TGTGCCAGCAGCTTAGAGTCCGCAGATACGCAGTATTTT
TRBJ2-3 | TRBD2 | TRBV12-5 | few | CASGLVSPFLGEGTSTDTQYF | TGTGCTAGTGGTTTGGTTTCCCCATTCTTAGGGGAGGGGACTAGCACAGATACGCAGTATTTT
TRBJ2-7 | TRBD1 | TRBV20-1 | . | CSARGATGGLYEQYF | TGCAGTGCTAGAGGGGCGACAGGGGGTCTCTACGAGCAGTACTTC
TRBJ2-2 | . | TRBV7-9 | . | CASSSLLEGRAELFF | TGTGCCAGCAGCTCACTTTTGGAGGGCCGAGCGGAGCTGTTTTTT
TRBJ2-7 | TRBD2 | TRBV20-1 | . | CSARDAGAIYEQYF | TGCAGTGCTAGAGACGCGGGAGCGATCTACGAGCAGTACTTC
TRBJ2-1 | . | TRBV27 | many | CASSWTERLNEQFF | TGTGCCAGCAGTTGGACGGAGAGACTCAATGAGCAGTTCTTC
TRBJ2-1 | TRBD2 | TRBV6-6 | many | CASQRGVTYNEQFF | TGTGCCAGTCAGCGGGGGGTGACCTACAATGAGCAGTTCTTC
TRBJ1-5 | . | TRBV19 | many | CASRGGQARQPQHF | TGTGCCAGTAGGGGGGGGCAGGCCCGGCAGCCCCAGCATTTT
TRBJ1-2 | . | TRBV4-2 | . | CASSQGREVDGYTF | TGTGCCAGCAGCCAAGGCAGGGAAGTTGATGGCTACACCTTC
TRBJ2-1 | . | TRBV27 | many | CASSPGTASEQFF | TGTGCCAGCAGTCCAGGGACCGCGAGTGAGCAGTTCTTC
TRBJ2-3 | . | TRBV12-5 | . | CASGLVFHRTGTDTQYF | TGTGCTAGTGGTTTGGTATTCCACAGGACTGGCACAGATACGCAGTATTTT
TRBJ1-2 | . | TRBV5-8 | . | CASRKTASTNYGYTF | TGTGCCAGCCGGAAAACAGCTTCAACTAACTATGGCTACACCTTC
TRBJ2-5 | . | TRBV11-2 | many | CASSSGPRGETQYF | TGTGCCAGCAGCTCGGGACCAAGAGGGGAGACCCAGTACTTC
TRBJ2-5 | TRBD2 | TRBV20-1 | . | CSGPTGGPRVKHNF | TGCAGTGGGCCAACGGGAGGGCCCCGGGTCAAACATAACTTC
TRBJ2-7 | . | TRBV12-5 | . | CASGTQGGYEQYF | TGTGCTAGTGGCACCCAGGGGGGTTACGAGCAGTACTTC
TRBJ2-1 | . | TRBV7-8 | many | CASSFTRRNEQFF | TGTGCCAGCAGTTTTACACGGCGCAATGAGCAGTTCTTC
TRBJ1-1 | . | TRBV30 | few | CAWSGGWKGSLPEAFF | TGTGCCTGGAGTGGGGGGTGGAAGGGAAGTCTCCCTGAAGCTTTCTTT
TRBJ2-2 | TRBD1 | TRBV2 | many | CASRTGAGTGELFF | TGTGCCAGCCGAACAGGGGCGGGCACCGGGGAGCTGTTTTTT
TRBJ1-1 | . | TRBV7-3 | many | CASSPSAGNTEAFF | TGTGCCAGCAGCCCAAGTGCGGGGAACACTGAAGCTTTCTTT
TRBJ2-2 | TRBD2 | TRBV6-2/TRBV6-3 | many | CASSATSEVGELFF | TGTGCCAGCAGTGCGACTAGCGAGGTCGGGGAGCTGTTTTTT
TRBJ1-1 | . | TRBV18 | . | CASSPRDILNTEAFF | TGTGCCAGCTCACCAAGGGACATATTGAACACTGAAGCTTTCTTT
TRBJ2-3 | . | TRBV10-2 | . | CASSESGGFTDTQYF | TGCGCCAGCAGTGAGTCTGGGGGGTTCACAGATACGCAGTATTTT
TRBJ2-3 | . | TRBV7-2 | few | CASSLDSVSTDTQYF | TGTGCCAGCAGCTTAGACAGTGTCAGCACAGATACGCAGTATTTT
TRBJ2-1 | . | TRBV12-3/TRBV12-4 | . | CASSFRAGYYNEQFF | TGTGCCAGCAGTTTTAGAGCGGGTTACTACAATGAGCAGTTCTTC
TRBJ2-1 | TRBD2 | TRBV2 | . | CASRGPGTSAPF | TGTGCCAGCAGAGGTCCCGGGACTAGCGCTCCCTTC
TRBJ1-1 | TRBD1 | TRBV19 | few | CASRFQGGTEAFF | TGTGCCAGTAGGTTTCAGGGGGGCACTGAAGCTTTCTTT
TRBJ2-2 | . | TRBV4-1 | many | CASSQGMGLNTGELFF | TGCGCCAGCAGCCAAGGCATGGGTCTAAACACCGGGGAGCTGTTTTTT